The clone carrying this T cell receptor (beta chain) was picked up many times. What it binds is unknown. Each of the donors had roughly 9.7 milliliters of peripheral blood drawn into EDTA-treated Vacutainer tubes. Isolated PBMCs totaled at least 6 million in each sample. Primers used in a second PCR of roughly 6 to 11 cycles were a sample-barcoded 5' primer and a J-beta primer mix. Each CDR3 protein gets one entry after TCRdb re-called the 5' RACE reads with MiXCR. The sample has about 620,000 distinct CDR3 sequences, 21% seen once. The source of the sample is a study of blood T cells in healthy people across ages. The CDR3 sequence is 15 residues long. The germline V gene has CDR1 SGHDT and CDR2 YYEEEE. Between the trimmed V and J ends, which lost 2 bases and 2 bases, there was a span of 10 bases. Study results and limitations: The study found more naive CD4+ cells and higher diversity in long-lived than aged donors.

Material: blood. The receptor's source is a man between 65 and 80 years old in good health. The chain employs TRBV5-6 and TRBJ2-2; the D is unclear. The CDR3 region is CASSFGYPNTGELFF. As DNA, the CDR3 is TGTGCCAGCAGCTTTGGGTACCCTAACACCGGGGAGCTGTTTTTT.